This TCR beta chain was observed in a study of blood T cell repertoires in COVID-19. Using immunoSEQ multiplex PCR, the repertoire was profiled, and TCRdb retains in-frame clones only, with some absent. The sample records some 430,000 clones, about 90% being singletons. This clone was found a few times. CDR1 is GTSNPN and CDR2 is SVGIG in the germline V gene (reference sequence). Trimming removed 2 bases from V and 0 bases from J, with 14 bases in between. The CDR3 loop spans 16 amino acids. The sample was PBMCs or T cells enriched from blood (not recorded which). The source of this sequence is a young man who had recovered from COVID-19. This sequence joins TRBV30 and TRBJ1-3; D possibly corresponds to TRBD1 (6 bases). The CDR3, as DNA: TGTGCCTGGAGTACAAGACAGGCGAACTCTGGAAACACCATATATTTT. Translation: CAWSTRQANSGNTIYF.